What follows is one T cell receptor beta chain and its context. The antigen is undetermined. These data belong to a study of cytomegalovirus exposure and HLA in healthy donors. Findings and caveats of the study: In vitro data verified three CMV-associated chains as specific for CMV antigens. In a later analysis, V- and J-gene trimming of beta chains associated with a DCLRE1C missense variant, replicated independently.

Among the donors, all were healthy bone marrow donors. The PCR made use of 60 Vbeta and 13 Jbeta primers. Produced via immunoSEQ multiplex PCR; TCRdb's table is partial and in-frame only. The table has some 190,000 clones, 70% to 85% seen once; the top ten hold 1.4% to 1.5%. V lost 3 bases to trimming and J lost 5 bases, with 16 bases between them. Germline CDR1 is SGHNT and CDR2 is YENEEA. The CDR3 totals 16 residues. This chain uses TRBV11-3 with TRBJ2-2, with a tentative D call TRBD1 (6 bases). The source is a man aged 18-30 years in good health and CMV-seronegative. The material sequenced was PBMCs. The CDR3 spells CASSFWGQGLTGELFF. For the CDR3, the DNA is TGTGCCAGCAGCTTTTGGGGGCAGGGGCTTACCGGGGAGCTGTTTTTT.